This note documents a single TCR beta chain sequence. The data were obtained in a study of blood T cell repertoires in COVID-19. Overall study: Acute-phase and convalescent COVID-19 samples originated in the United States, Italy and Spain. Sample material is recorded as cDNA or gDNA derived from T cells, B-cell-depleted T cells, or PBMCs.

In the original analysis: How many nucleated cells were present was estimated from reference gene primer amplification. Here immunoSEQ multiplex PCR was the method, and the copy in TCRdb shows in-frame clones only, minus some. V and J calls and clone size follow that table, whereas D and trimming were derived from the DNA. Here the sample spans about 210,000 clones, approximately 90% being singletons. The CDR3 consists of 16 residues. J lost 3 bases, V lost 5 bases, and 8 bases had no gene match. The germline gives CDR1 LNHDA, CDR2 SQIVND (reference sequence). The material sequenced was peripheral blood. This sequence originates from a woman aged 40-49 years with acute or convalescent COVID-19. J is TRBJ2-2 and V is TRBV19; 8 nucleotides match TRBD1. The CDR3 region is CASSPLTGEDTGELFF. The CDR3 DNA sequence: TGTGCCAGTAGTCCCTTGACAGGGGAGGACACCGGGGAGCTGTTTTTT.